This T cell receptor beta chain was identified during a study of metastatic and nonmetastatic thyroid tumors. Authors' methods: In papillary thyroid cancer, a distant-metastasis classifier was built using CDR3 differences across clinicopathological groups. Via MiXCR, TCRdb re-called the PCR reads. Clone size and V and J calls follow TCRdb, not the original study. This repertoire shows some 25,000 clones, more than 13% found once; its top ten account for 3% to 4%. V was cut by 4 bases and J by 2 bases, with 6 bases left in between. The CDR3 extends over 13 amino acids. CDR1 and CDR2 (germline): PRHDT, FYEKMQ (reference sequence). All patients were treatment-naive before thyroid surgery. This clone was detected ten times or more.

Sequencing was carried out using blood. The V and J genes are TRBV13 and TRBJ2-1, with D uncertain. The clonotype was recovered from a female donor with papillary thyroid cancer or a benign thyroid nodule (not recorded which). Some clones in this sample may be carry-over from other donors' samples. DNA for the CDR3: TGTGCCAGCAGCTCCATTACCTACAATGAGCAGTTCTTC. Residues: CASSSITYNEQFF.